This is a list of T cell receptor beta chains from one sample in a study of cytomegalovirus exposure and HLA in healthy donors. Sequencing used immunoSEQ multiplex PCR; TCRdb keeps in-frame clones, though not all of them. The top ten hold 0.9% to 1.1% of the sample, which has hundreds of thousands of clones, around 89% seen once. Sequencing was performed on PBMCs. The receptors were gathered from a woman aged 18-35 years in good health and CMV-seronegative. Both conserved end residues are part of each CDR3. Fields, in order: D gene, J gene, V gene, clone size, CDR3 protein, CDR3 DNA. A D gene is named only where the DNA matches it firmly. Size tells how often a clone was seen (once, few, many) or the class of an expanded clone, and some rows leave it out.

D: NA; J: TRBJ1-2; V: TRBV5-4; size: once; CDR3: CASSPSTGENYGYTF; DNA: TGTGCCAGCAGCCCCTCGACAGGCGAAAACTATGGCTACACCTTC
D: NA; J: TRBJ2-3; V: TRBV4-1; size: few; CDR3: CASSQGQGHTDTQYF; DNA: TGCGCCAGCAGCCAGGGGCAGGGCCACACAGATACGCAGTATTTT
D: NA; J: TRBJ1-5; V: TRBV7-8; size: NA; CDR3: CASSYQGNQPQHF; DNA: TGTGCCAGCAGCTATCAGGGCAATCAGCCCCAGCATTTT
D: TRBD1; J: TRBJ2-7; V: TRBV19; size: NA; CDR3: CASSRRAPGQGGYEQYF; DNA: TGTGCCAGTAGTCGTCGCGCGCCGGGACAGGGAGGTTACGAGCAGTACTTC
D: NA; J: TRBJ1-4; V: TRBV27; size: few; CDR3: CASSFSVGESNEKLFF; DNA: TGTGCCAGCAGTTTTTCAGTGGGCGAGTCTAATGAAAAACTGTTTTTT
D: NA; J: TRBJ2-1; V: TRBV7-9; size: NA; CDR3: CASSSIRGAYNEQFF; DNA: TGTGCCAGCAGCTCGATCAGGGGCGCCTACAATGAGCAGTTCTTC
D: TRBD2; J: TRBJ2-3; V: TRBV18; size: NA; CDR3: CASSPPVLAGEDTQYF; DNA: TGTGCCAGCTCACCACCGGTTCTAGCGGGGGAGGATACGCAGTATTTT
D: TRBD1; J: TRBJ1-2; V: TRBV20-1; size: NA; CDR3: CSVTGVYGYTF; DNA: TGCAGTGTAACAGGGGTCTATGGCTACACCTTC
D: TRBD1; J: TRBJ2-1; V: TRBV4-3; size: once; CDR3: CASSQDRTGFYNEQFF; DNA: TGCGCCAGCAGCCAAGATCGGACAGGCTTTTACAATGAGCAGTTCTTC
D: TRBD2; J: TRBJ2-7; V: TRBV5-1; size: NA; CDR3: CASSSGLGIYEQYF; DNA: TGCGCCAGCAGCTCCGGACTAGGAATCTACGAGCAGTACTTC
D: TRBD1; J: TRBJ1-1; V: TRBV5-4; size: few; CDR3: CASSRRQGAMDTEAFF; DNA: TGTGCCAGCAGCCGCCGACAGGGGGCCATGGACACTGAAGCTTTCTTT
D: TRBD1; J: TRBJ2-1; V: TRBV9; size: NA; CDR3: CASSIEGASYNEQFF; DNA: TGTGCCAGCAGCATTGAGGGGGCCTCCTACAATGAGCAGTTCTTC
D: NA; J: TRBJ1-2; V: TRBV11-2; size: NA; CDR3: CASSPAGTQRSSYGYTF; DNA: TGTGCCAGCAGCCCGGCAGGGACACAGAGGAGTAGCTATGGCTACACCTTC
D: TRBD1; J: TRBJ1-6; V: TRBV5-4; size: NA; CDR3: CASSVGQGARSPLHF; DNA: TGTGCCAGCAGCGTGGGACAGGGGGCACGGTCACCCCTCCACTTT
D: TRBD1; J: TRBJ2-7; V: TRBV9; size: NA; CDR3: CASSVEGAGNEQYF; DNA: TGTGCCAGCAGCGTAGAGGGGGCAGGGAACGAGCAGTACTTC
D: NA; J: TRBJ2-1; V: TRBV5-1; size: NA; CDR3: CASSLVGREQFF; DNA: TGCGCCAGCAGCTTGGTAGGCAGGGAGCAGTTCTTC
D: NA; J: TRBJ1-2; V: TRBV4-1; size: NA; CDR3: CASRPPGGPRYGYTF; DNA: TGCGCCAGCAGACCCCCCGGGGGACCGCGCTATGGCTACACCTTC
D: TRBD1; J: TRBJ1-5; V: TRBV4-2; size: once; CDR3: CASSHDSDRANQPQHF; DNA: TGTGCCAGCAGCCACGATTCGGACAGGGCCAATCAGCCCCAGCATTTT
D: TRBD1; J: TRBJ1-1; V: TRBV7-9; size: NA; CDR3: CASSLGQGDAEAFF; DNA: TGTGCCAGCAGCCTCGGACAGGGGGACGCTGAAGCTTTCTTT
D: TRBD2; J: TRBJ2-3; V: TRBV5-1; size: few; CDR3: CASSLRLAGRTDTQYF; DNA: TGCGCCAGCAGCCTAAGACTAGCGGGGCGCACAGATACGCAGTATTTT
D: TRBD2; J: TRBJ2-7; V: TRBV7-9; size: few; CDR3: CASSLGVGGSSYEQYF; DNA: TGTGCCAGCAGCTTAGGAGTAGGCGGGAGCTCCTACGAGCAGTACTTC
D: NA; J: TRBJ2-5; V: TRBV11-1; size: NA; CDR3: CASSFSEGSETQYF; DNA: TGTGCCAGCAGCTTCTCGGAGGGCAGCGAGACCCAGTACTTC